The 23 T cell receptor beta chains below all came from one sample that was sequenced in a study of blood T cell repertoires in COVID-19. TCRdb's table, derived via immunoSEQ multiplex PCR, lists solely in-frame clones and lacks some. This sample yields around 150,000 clones, of which around 81% are seen a single time; 6.2% belongs to the top ten. The source material was PBMCs or T cells enriched from blood (not recorded which). All receptors come from a woman aged 40 to 50 who had recovered from COVID-19.

The rearrangement joins TRBV7-3 to TRBJ2-1; TRBD2 agrees at 9 bases. V lost 5 bases and J lost 4; bases outside the gene matches: 9. This CDR3 is built from 16 residues. Germline-derived CDR1 and CDR2 are SGHTA and FQGTGA. The CDR3 sequence: CASSPSLAGSYNEQFF. The CDR3 coding sequence is TGTGCCAGCAGCCCTAGCCTAGCGGGGTCGTACAATGAGCAGTTCTTC.

The chain carries TRBV4-2 and TRBJ2-3, with 7 positions matching TRBD1. J gave up 1 base and V 1 base, and 2 bases lay outside the gene matches. CDR1 is LGHNA, CDR2 YNFKEQ, per germline. The CDR3 is 15 residues long. Written as DNA, the CDR3 is TGTGCCAGCAGCCAAGCCGGACAGGGCACAGATACGCAGTATTTT. This sequence encodes CASSQAGQGTDTQYF.

This rearrangement joins TRBV6-4 to TRBJ1-1, with a possible D match to TRBD1 (6 bases). This CDR3 spans 14 amino acids. The V and J ends lost 3 bases and 1 base respectively, with 9 bases between them. The germline V gene encodes CDR1 MRHNA and CDR2 SNTAGT. The CDR3 loop is CASSEGAGNTEAFF. CDR3 in DNA: TGTGCCAGCAGTGAGGGGGCAGGGAACACTGAAGCTTTCTTT.

The CDR3 bases are TGTGCCAGCAGCTTGGGATCTTCAGGGCGGAATGGCTACACCTTC. The encoded protein is CASSLGSSGRNGYTF. This chain uses TRBV5-5 with TRBJ1-2, with D possibly being TRBD1 (5 bases). The germline V and J ends were trimmed by 0 bases and 6 bases, with 15 bases remaining between them. This CDR3 is built from 15 residues. The germline gives CDR1 SGHKS, CDR2 YYEKEE (reference sequence).

This chain joins TRBV5-1 and TRBJ2-1; D may be TRBD2 (6 bases). Trimming stripped 0 bases from V and 0 bases from J, with 10 bases between. The CDR3 is made up of 16 amino acids. Germline CDR1 reads SGHRS; CDR2 reads YFSETQ. The CDR3 region has the DNA TGCGCCAGCAGCTTGGTCCCGGGAGACTCCTACAATGAGCAGTTCTTC. This translates into CASSLVPGDSYNEQFF.

CDR3 nucleotides: TGTGCCAGCAGCTTGACACAGGGGAGTCTCACCTACAATGAGCAGTTCTTC. It encodes CASSLTQGSLTYNEQFF. The V and J genes are TRBV7-9 and TRBJ2-1; 7 bases are shared with TRBD1. The CDR3 is 17 residues long. The trim removed 3 bases at V and 2 bases at J, leaving 10 bases unmatched. CDR1 is SEHNR, CDR2 FQNEAQ, per germline (reference sequence).

The rearrangement uses TRBV9 and TRBJ2-1; 13 nucleotides match TRBD2. Germline values: CDR1 SGDLS, CDR2 YYNGEE. The CDR3 loop spans 16 amino acids. J gave up 4 bases and V 8 bases, and 9 bases lay outside the gene matches. The CDR3 reads CASQGGTSGDYNEQFF. The CDR3 DNA sequence: TGTGCCAGTCAGGGGGGGACTAGCGGGGATTACAATGAGCAGTTCTTC. Looking up the rest from reference TRBV9 and TRBJ2-1 gives the full variable domain: DSGVTQTPKHLITATGQRVTLRCSPRSGDLSVYWYQQSLDQGLQFLIQYYNGEERAKGNILERFSAQQFPDLHSELNLSSLELGDSALYFCASQGGTSGDYNEQFFGPGTRLTVL.

The chain recombines TRBV3-1 (or the pseudogene TRBV3-2) with TRBJ1-5; unclear D gene. The CDR3 spans 14 residues. In germline, CDR1 is LGHDT, CDR2 YNNKEL (reference sequence). The V end lost 1 base, the J end lost 3 bases, and 7 bases lay between the germline ends. CDR3 amino acids: CASSQGVSNQPQHF. The CDR3 DNA is TGTGCCAGCAGCCAAGGAGTATCCAATCAGCCCCAGCATTTT.

This chain joins TRBV6-5 and TRBJ2-3; D remains ambiguous. The germline V gene encodes CDR1 MNHEY and CDR2 SVGAGI. CDR3 size: 14 residues. V lost 4 bases to trimming and J lost 1 base, with 9 bases between them. As DNA, the CDR3 is TGTGCCAGCAGTTTTAGACGGGGCACAGATACGCAGTATTTT. Amino acids: CASSFRRGTDTQYF.

This chain links TRBV12-3 or TRBV12-4 with TRBJ1-1; TRBD1 might be the D (6 bases). V dropped 4 bases and J dropped 6 bases, with 12 bases sitting between them. This CDR3 spans 13 amino acids. Here the CDR3 reads CASSYRVRAEAFF. CDR3 nucleotides: TGTGCCAGCAGTTACAGGGTACGAGCTGAAGCTTTCTTT.

The chain carries TRBV19 and TRBJ1-2; the match to TRBD1 covers 8 bases. Germline V CDR1 and CDR2: LNHDA, SQIVND (reference sequence). The CDR3 length is 14 residues. The trim removed 10 bases at V and 0 bases at J, leaving 7 bases unmatched. The CDR3 reads CATWDRISNYGYTF. The CDR3 DNA follows: TGTGCCACCTGGGACAGGATCTCTAACTATGGCTACACCTTC.

The chain couples TRBV2 to TRBJ1-2; TRBD1 matches 7 bases. The CDR3 is 14 residues long. CDR1 SNHLY and CDR2 FYNNEI come from the germline V gene. V trimming: 6 bases; J trimming: 2 bases; junction bases outside the gene matches: 6. CDR3 residues: CASRATGVNYGYTF. The CDR3 bases are TGTGCCAGCAGAGCTACAGGGGTAAACTATGGCTACACCTTC.

A few counts support this clone. The V call is TRBV5-1, the J call TRBJ1-1; D may be TRBD1 (6 bases). The V and J ends lost 5 bases and 0 bases respectively, with 11 bases between them. There are 14 residues in the CDR3. Germline CDR1 and CDR2: SGHRS and YFSETQ. DNA for the CDR3: TGCGCCAGCAGTGGGGACACCTTGAACACTGAAGCTTTCTTT. Its translation is CASSGDTLNTEAFF.

The chain combines TRBV6-5 with TRBJ1-1, with D possibly TRBD1 on 5 matching bases. Between the trimmed V and J ends, which lost 8 bases and 1 base, there was a span of 14 bases. From germline, CDR1 is MNHEY and CDR2 SVGAGI. The CDR3 sequence is 14 residues long. DNA for the CDR3: TGTGCCAGCGGCTCCGGGGGATCGAACACTGAAGCTTTCTTT. Translation: CASGSGGSNTEAFF.

The chain employs TRBV19 and TRBJ2-1, with 7 positions matching TRBD1. CDR3 length: 13 amino acids. CDR1 and CDR2 (germline): LNHDA, SQIVND (reference sequence). The V gene end was trimmed by 4 bases and the J gene end by 9 bases; junction bases not matched to a gene: 6. The CDR3 DNA is TGTGCCAGTAGTAGTACACAGGGGAGTGAGCAGTTCTTC. This translates into CASSSTQGSEQFF.

The chain uses TRBV21-1 and TRBJ2-7; the table's D call TRBD1 went unverified against the DNA. TRBV21-1 is an annotated pseudogene. The CDR3 extends over 16 amino acids. The CDR3 nucleotides are TGTGCCAGCAGCAAAGTTCGGGACAGGGTAACCTACGAGCAGTACTTC. Protein: CASSKVRDRVTYEQYF.

The chain recombines TRBV15 with TRBJ2-7, with 8 bases fitting TRBD1. Germline CDR1 reads LNHNV; CDR2 reads YYDKDF (reference sequence). V gave up 3 bases and J gave up 1 base; unmatched junction bases: 8. The CDR3 totals 16 residues. CDR3 sequence reads: CATSRILTGASYEQYF. For the CDR3, the DNA is TGTGCCACCAGCAGGATTCTGACAGGGGCGTCCTACGAGCAGTACTTC.

The CDR3 bases are TGTGCCAGCAGTGAGGTAGTGGGAGAAACTGAAGCTTTCTTT. It yields the protein CASSEVVGETEAFF. The V and J genes are TRBV6-1 and TRBJ1-1; D call uncertain. Trimming took off 3 bases at V and 5 bases at J, with 13 bases between the two ends. Looked up from germline, CDR1 is MNHNS and CDR2 is SASEGT. The CDR3 extends over 14 amino acids.

The rearrangement links TRBV11-2 to TRBJ2-7, with TRBD1 as a possible D gene (6 bases). CDR1 is SGHAT and CDR2 is FQNNGV in the germline V gene. This CDR3 region has 14 residues. V was clipped by 5 bases and J by 0 bases, with 11 bases between them. CDR3 nucleotide sequence: TGTGCCAGCAGCCAATCGACAGGCTCCTACGAGCAGTACTTC. Translated, it gives CASSQSTGSYEQYF. Using reference TRBV11-2 and TRBJ2-7 for the parts outside the CDR3, the full variable domain is EAGVAQSPRYKIIEKRQSVAFWCNPISGHATLYWYQQILGQGPKLLIQFQNNGVVDDSQLPKDRFSAERLKGVDSTLKIQPAKLEDSAVYLCASSQSTGSYEQYFGPGTRLTVT.

With regard to this clone: The same CDR3 is also encoded by other DNA sequences in this sample. The V call is TRBV5-1, the J call TRBJ2-3, with D tentatively TRBD1 (6 bases). V shed 0 bases and J shed 3 bases, with 8 bases lying between them. The germline V gene has CDR1 SGHRS and CDR2 YFSETQ. The CDR3 covers 14 residues. DNA for the CDR3: TGCGCCAGCAGCTTGGCGCAGGGGACAGATACGCAGTATTTT. Translation gives CASSLAQGTDTQYF.

The chain employs TRBV18 and TRBJ1-5; TRBD1 aligns across 9 bases. The CDR3 has 14 residues. Germline V gives CDR1 KGHSH, CDR2 LQKENI. V was pared by 3 bases and J by 5 bases, with 2 bases of the junction left unmatched. As DNA, the CDR3 is TGTGCCAGCTCACCGGGACAGGGTGATCAGCCCCAGCATTTT. Protein product: CASSPGQGDQPQHF. Filled out from reference TRBV18 and TRBJ1-5, the complete variable domain reads NAGVMQNPRHLVRRRGQEARLRCSPMKGHSHVYWYRQLPEEGLKFMVYLQKENIIDESGMPKERFSAEFPKEGPSILRIQQVVRGDSAAYFCASSPGQGDQPQHFGDGTRLSIL.

This clone has just one count. The chain employs TRBV12-3 or TRBV12-4 and TRBJ1-1; the D gene is possibly TRBD1 (6 bases). The CDR3 has 12 amino acids. Trimming pared 6 bases from V and 1 base from J, leaving 6 bases between. In nucleotides, the CDR3 is TGTGCCAGCAGGGGGGCGAACACTGAAGCTTTCTTT. Translation gives CASRGANTEAFF.

The chain couples TRBV5-4 to TRBJ2-1, with D possibly matching TRBD2 (5 bases). The CDR3 has 15 amino acids. V lost 2 bases, J lost 4 bases, and 13 bases lay in between. Germline assignment: CDR1 SGHNT and CDR2 YYREEE (reference sequence). The CDR3 DNA reads as TGTGCCAGCAGCTTCGTTGTTGCGGGTTACAATGAGCAGTTCTTC. It specifies CASSFVVAGYNEQFF.